The 9 T cell receptor beta chains presented below share a single source sample, sequenced in a study of regulatory T cells in long-lasting Graves disease. Time point specified: newly diagnosed GD, antithyroid drugs for less than 3 months. Preparation of the TCR library used RNA extracted from PBMCs. iRepertoire HTBI primers and Arm-PCR of CDR3 regions built TCR beta libraries. TCRdb independently ran MiXCR on the multiplex PCR reads; one entry per CDR3 protein. The sample contains some 350,000 distinct CDR3 sequences, roughly 16% of which appear only once. These data were also reused for a study on T cells in Graves' hyperthyroidism and ophthalmopathy.

This material consisted of peripheral blood mononuclear cells (PBMCs), taken at new diagnosis, from a patient treated with antithyroid drugs. The receptors originated from a woman younger than 30 with Graves disease.

V is TRBV5-1 and J is TRBJ2-1; 11 bases map to TRBD2. Gene TRBJ2-5 matches the end of the DNA better, so the J call may be wrong. CDR1 SGHRS and CDR2 YFSETQ come from the germline V gene. This CDR3 has 18 residues. CDR3 amino acids: CASSSQELAGVLRETQYF. In nucleotides, the CDR3 is TGCGCCAGCAGCAGCCAAGAACTAGCGGGAGTGTTGAGAGAGACCCAGTACTTC.

This clonotype was recorded once. The chain has TRBV19 and TRBJ2-1; TRBD1 is a possible D gene (6 bases). The V gene lost 7 bases and the J gene lost 6 bases, with 25 bases spanning the gap. Germline-derived CDR1 and CDR2 are LNHDA and SQIVND (reference sequence). This CDR3 region has 17 residues. CDR3 coding DNA: TGTGCCAGTACGCCCGCAAGCGTGGGGGCGAGGGGCAATGAGCAGTTCTTC. Translated, it gives CASTPASVGARGNEQFF.

This clonotype was counted a few times. Given a much more abundant clone one base away, this may be a read error. The chain couples TRBV11-2 to TRBJ2-2; 7 nucleotides agree with TRBD2. This CDR3 is 17 amino acids long. Looked up from germline, CDR1 is SGHAT and CDR2 is FQNNGV. The CDR3 protein is CTSSSLAGNANTGELFF. DNA for the CDR3: TGTACCAGCAGCAGTTTAGCGGGCAATGCGAACACCGGGGAGCTGTTTTTT.

This clonotype was counted only a few times. The chain couples TRBV5-8 to TRBJ1-2; D might be TRBD1 (5 bases). The V end lost 4 bases, the J end lost 1 base, and 11 bases lay between the germline ends. The germline gives CDR1 SGHTS, CDR2 YDEGEE. The CDR3 sequence is 14 residues long. DNA for the CDR3: TGTGCCAGCAGCAGACGACAGATTAACTATGGCTACACCTTC. This encodes CASSRRQINYGYTF.

In this sample, this clonotype turned up a few times. The rearrangement links TRBV19 to TRBJ2-7, with unresolved D. In germline, CDR1 is LNHDA, CDR2 SQIVND (reference sequence). The CDR3 is 12 amino acids. V gave up 3 bases and J gave up 7 bases, with 10 bases separating them. CDR3 coding DNA: TGTGCCAGTAGTATCGGTCTTCGGGAGCAGTACTTC. Its translation: CASSIGLREQYF. The complete variable domain, with remaining parts taken from reference TRBV19 and TRBJ2-7, reads DGGITQSPKYLFRKEGQNVTLSCEQNLNHDAMYWYRQDPGQGLRLIYYSQIVNDFQKGDIAEGYSVSREKKESFPLTVTSAQKNPTAFYLCASSIGLREQYFGPGTRLTVT.

This clonotype showed up many times. The chain uses TRBV3-1 and TRBJ1-1; D not certain. V dropped 5 bases and J dropped 2 bases, with 9 bases sitting between them. The germline CDR1 and CDR2 sequences are LGHDT and YNNKEL (reference sequence). The CDR3 is made up of 13 amino acids. The chain's CDR3 is CASSTTPNTEAFF. Here the CDR3 DNA reads TGTGCCAGCAGCACCACACCCAACACTGAAGCTTTCTTT. Full variable domain (missing parts from reference TRBV3-1 and TRBJ1-1): DTAVSQTPKYLVTQMGNDKSIKCEQNLGHDTMYWYKQDSKKFLKIMFSYNNKELIINETVPNRFSPKSPDKAHLNLHINSLELGDSAVYFCASSTTPNTEAFFGQGTRLTVV.

To note about this clonotype: With only one base between it and a far larger clone, this is likely a read error. The chain has TRBV28 and TRBJ2-1; the match to TRBD2 covers 8 bases. The CDR3 runs 14 residues. The J segment lost 3 bases and the V segment lost 6 bases, leaving 4 bases of the junction unmatched. The V gene's germline CDR1 is MDHEN and CDR2 SYDVKM. The CDR3 loop is CASSVRGGYNEQFF. DNA for the CDR3: TGTGCCAGCAGCGTACGGGGGGGCTACAATGAGCAGTTCTTC.

This clonotype was detected ten times or more. The chain combines TRBV3-1 with TRBJ2-5; possibly TRBD1 or TRBD2 for D (7 bases each). Per germline, CDR1 LGHDT and CDR2 YNNKEL (reference sequence). V was shortened by 2 bases and J by 5 bases, with 9 bases between the two germline ends. The CDR3 sequence is 13 residues long. The CDR3 is CASSQQGGETQYF. The CDR3 nucleotides read TGTGCCAGCAGCCAACAGGGGGGGGAGACCCAGTACTTC.

There are many counts of this clonotype. The rearrangement uses TRBV30 and TRBJ2-1; 11 bases match TRBD2. The V gene's germline CDR1 is GTSNPN and CDR2 SVGIG (reference sequence). V lost 5 bases, J lost 8 bases, and 8 bases stayed unmatched. The CDR3 length is 14 residues. Here the CDR3 reads CAWDKTSGGHEQFF. In DNA form, the CDR3 reads TGTGCCTGGGATAAAACTAGCGGGGGCCATGAGCAGTTCTTC.